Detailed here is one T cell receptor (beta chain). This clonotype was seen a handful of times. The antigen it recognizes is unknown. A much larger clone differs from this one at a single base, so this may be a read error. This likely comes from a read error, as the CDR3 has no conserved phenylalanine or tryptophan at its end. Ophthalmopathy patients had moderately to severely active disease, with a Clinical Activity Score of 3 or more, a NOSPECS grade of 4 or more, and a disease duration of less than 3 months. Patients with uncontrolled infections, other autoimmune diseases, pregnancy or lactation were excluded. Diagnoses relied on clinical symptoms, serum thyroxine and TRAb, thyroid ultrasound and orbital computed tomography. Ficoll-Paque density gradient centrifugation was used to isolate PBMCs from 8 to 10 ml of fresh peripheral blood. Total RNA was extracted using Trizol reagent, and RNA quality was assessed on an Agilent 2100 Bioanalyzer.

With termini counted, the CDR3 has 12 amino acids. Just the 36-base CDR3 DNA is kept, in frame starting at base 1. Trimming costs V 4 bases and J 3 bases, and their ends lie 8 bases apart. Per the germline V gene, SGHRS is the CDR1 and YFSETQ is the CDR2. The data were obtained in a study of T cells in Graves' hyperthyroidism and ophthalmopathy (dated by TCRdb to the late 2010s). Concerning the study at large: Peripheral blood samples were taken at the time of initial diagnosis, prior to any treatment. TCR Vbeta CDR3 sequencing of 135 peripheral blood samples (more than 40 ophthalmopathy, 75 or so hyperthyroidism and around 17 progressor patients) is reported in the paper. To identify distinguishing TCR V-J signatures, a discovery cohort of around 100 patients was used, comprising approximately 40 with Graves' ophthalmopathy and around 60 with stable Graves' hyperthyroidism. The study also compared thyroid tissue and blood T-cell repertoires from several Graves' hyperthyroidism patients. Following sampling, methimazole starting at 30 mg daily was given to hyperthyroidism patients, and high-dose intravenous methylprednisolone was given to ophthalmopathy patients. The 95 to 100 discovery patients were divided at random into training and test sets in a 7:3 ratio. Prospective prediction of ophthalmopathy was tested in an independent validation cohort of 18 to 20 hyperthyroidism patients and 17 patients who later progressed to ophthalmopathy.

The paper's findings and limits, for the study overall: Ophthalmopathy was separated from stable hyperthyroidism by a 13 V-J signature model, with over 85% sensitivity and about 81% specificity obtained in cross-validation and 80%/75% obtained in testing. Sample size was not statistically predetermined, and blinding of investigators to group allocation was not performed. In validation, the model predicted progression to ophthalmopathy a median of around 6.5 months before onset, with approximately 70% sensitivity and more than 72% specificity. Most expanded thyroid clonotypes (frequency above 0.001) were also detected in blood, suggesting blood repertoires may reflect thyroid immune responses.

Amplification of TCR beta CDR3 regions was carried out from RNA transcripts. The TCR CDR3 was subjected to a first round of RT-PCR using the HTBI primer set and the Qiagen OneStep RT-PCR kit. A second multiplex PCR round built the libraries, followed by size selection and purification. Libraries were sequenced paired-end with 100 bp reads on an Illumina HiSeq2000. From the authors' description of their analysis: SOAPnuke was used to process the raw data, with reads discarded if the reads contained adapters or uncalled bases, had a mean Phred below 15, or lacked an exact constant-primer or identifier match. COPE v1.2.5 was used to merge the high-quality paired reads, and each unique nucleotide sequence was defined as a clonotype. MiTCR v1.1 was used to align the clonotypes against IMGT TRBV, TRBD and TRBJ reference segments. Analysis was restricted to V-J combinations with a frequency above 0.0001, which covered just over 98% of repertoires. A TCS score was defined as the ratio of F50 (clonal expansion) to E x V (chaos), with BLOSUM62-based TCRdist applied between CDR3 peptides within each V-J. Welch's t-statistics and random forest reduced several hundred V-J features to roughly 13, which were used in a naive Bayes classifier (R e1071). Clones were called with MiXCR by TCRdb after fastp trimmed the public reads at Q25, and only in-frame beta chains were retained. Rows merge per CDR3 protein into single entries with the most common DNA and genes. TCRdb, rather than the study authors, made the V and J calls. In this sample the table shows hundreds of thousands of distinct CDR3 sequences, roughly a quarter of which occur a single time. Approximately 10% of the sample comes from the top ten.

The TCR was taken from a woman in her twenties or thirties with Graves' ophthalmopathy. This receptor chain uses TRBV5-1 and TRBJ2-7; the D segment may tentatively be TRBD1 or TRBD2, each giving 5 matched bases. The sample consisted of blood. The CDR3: CASSRGDYEQYY. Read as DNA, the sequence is TGCGCCAGCAGCCGGGGCGACTACGAGCAGTACTAC.